The TCR beta chain described here comes from a study of blood T cells in healthy people across ages. Study-wide results and limits: PBMCs went unsorted, and a conclusive naive versus antigen-experienced comparison was therefore prevented. In the absence of known donor CMV status, changes in expanded clonotypes were possibly confounded. TCR beta diversity correlated strongly with naive T cell percentage.

Next came a second PCR, run for roughly 6 to 11 cycles, which used a sample-barcoded 5' primer along with a J-beta primer mix. TCRdb called the 5' RACE reads again in MiXCR, with one record for every CDR3 protein. The sample lists 920,000 or so distinct CDR3 sequences; 40% to 45% were seen once. With regard to this clonotype: What it binds is not known.

Germline V lookup: CDR1 SGHDT, CDR2 YYEEEE. The CDR3 runs to 14 residues. Losses at the gene ends were 2 bases for V and 7 bases for J; bases not matched to a gene: 6. The chain recombines TRBV5-6 with TRBJ2-4, with TRBD1 matching 7 bases. The sample was blood. The clonotype originates from a woman aged 55-69 years in good health. The DNA for the CDR3 is TGTGCCAGCAGCTTAGCCACAGGGGTCAACATTCAGTACTTC. It codes for CASSLATGVNIQYF.